These 7 T cell receptor beta chains share one sample of origin, sequenced in a study of T cell changes during pregnancy in multiple sclerosis. TCRdb's table, derived via immunoSEQ multiplex PCR, lists solely in-frame clones and lacks some. Of 85,000 to 110,000 clones detected, about 90% appear once; the ten largest clones hold more than 0.85%. The sample in question was peripheral blood, obtained after pregnancy. These receptors were collected from a female donor with multiple sclerosis, enrolled in a pregnancy study.

This chain joins TRBV7-9 and TRBJ1-1; 10 bases match TRBD1. Germline-derived CDR1 and CDR2 are SEHNR and FQNEAQ (reference sequence). The CDR3 consists of 16 residues. V shed 5 bases, J shed 3 bases, and the junction held 9 bases outside the gene matches. The CDR3 nucleotides are TGTGCCAGCAGCAAGCGACAGGGGGCTTGGGACACTGAAGCTTTCTTT. Its translation is CASSKRQGAWDTEAFF. Full variable domain (rest looked up from reference TRBV7-9 and TRBJ1-1): DTGVSQNPRHKITKRGQNVTFRCDPISEHNRLYWYRQTLGQGPEFLTYFQNEAQLEKSRLLSDRFSAERPKGSFSTLEIQRTEQGDSAMYLCASSKRQGAWDTEAFFGQGTRLTVV.

The chain employs TRBV5-1 and TRBJ1-4, with TRBD1 matching over 9 bases. Losses at the gene ends were 5 bases for V and 3 bases for J; bases not matched to a gene: 8. CDR3 length: 16 amino acids. From germline, CDR1 is SGHRS and CDR2 YFSETQ. In DNA, the CDR3 is TGCGCCAGCAGACCCGGGACAGGGTCACCTAATGAAAAACTGTTTTTT. Translating gives CASRPGTGSPNEKLFF.

The genes are TRBV25-1 and TRBJ1-1; 9 nucleotides agree with TRBD1. V lost 1 base, J lost 3 bases, and 9 bases stayed unmatched. The CDR3 consists of 17 residues. Germline lookup yields CDR1 MGHDK and CDR2 SYGVNS. CDR3 in amino acids: CASSELRDRGGDTEAFF. The DNA of the CDR3 is TGTGCCAGCAGTGAATTAAGAGACAGGGGGGGGGACACTGAAGCTTTCTTT.

This chain joins TRBV30 and TRBJ2-7, with 12 bases matching TRBD2. The germline V gene has CDR1 GTSNPN and CDR2 SVGIG (reference sequence). This CDR3 is 14 amino acids long. J was trimmed by 4 bases and V by 0 bases; bases with no gene match: 1. The CDR3: CAWSVTSGRYEQYF. CDR3 in DNA: TGTGCCTGGAGTGTTACTAGCGGGAGGTACGAGCAGTACTTC.

The V call is TRBV29-1, the J call TRBJ1-2, with D unresolved. The germline gives CDR1 SQVTM, CDR2 ANQGSEA. This CDR3 is built from 9 residues. CDR3: CSVGVGYTF. CDR3 in DNA: TGCAGTGTGGGCGTAGGCTACACCTTC.

The J gene is TRBJ2-7, the V gene TRBV7-2; D perhaps matches TRBD2 (6 bases). CDR1 SGHTA and CDR2 FQGNSA come from the germline V gene. There are 14 residues in the CDR3. Trimming pared 4 bases from V and 5 bases from J, leaving 15 bases between. CDR3 protein: CASSSRLESHEQYF. CDR3 DNA sequence: TGTGCCAGCAGCTCGCGACTAGAATCCCACGAGCAGTACTTC.

This chain links TRBV13 with TRBJ2-7; 8 bases agree with TRBD1. Trimming took 4 bases from V and 0 from J; bases not matched to a gene: 11. The CDR3 is 17 residues long. The germline V gene encodes CDR1 PRHDT and CDR2 FYEKMQ (reference sequence). The CDR3 DNA reads TGTGCCAGCAGCTCCTCGGTCGGACAGGGAAGCTCCTACGAGCAGTACTTC. It is translated as CASSSSVGQGSSYEQYF.